A selection of T cell receptor beta chains follows, all from one sample in a study of shared clonotypes between healthy human individuals. TCRdb's copy holds only in-frame clones and misses some; the assay was immunoSEQ multiplex PCR. The repertoire holds about 2,100,000 clones, with 90% to 95% as singletons. The sequenced sample consisted of naive CD8+ T cells from PBMCs. These receptors came from a man aged 18 to 29 in good health. Some clones in this sample may be carry-over from other donors' samples. Each CDR3 is given with its conserved first and last residue. Fields, in order: clone size, CDR3 length, D gene, V gene, J gene, CDR3 DNA, CDR3 protein. A D gene is named only where the DNA matches it firmly. Size is stated for part of the rows, as once, few or many counts, or as a class when the clone is expanded.

>NA|16|NA|TRBV27|TRBJ2-2
TGTGCCAGCAGTTTTGTCCGGGTGCGAGGCACCGGGGAGCTGTTTTTT
CASSFVRVRGTGELFF
>NA|16|NA|TRBV2|TRBJ2-5
TGTGCCAGCAGTGAAGGAACTAGCAGGGGGGGAGAGACCCAGTACTTC
CASSEGTSRGGETQYF
>NA|12|TRBD2|TRBV28|TRBJ2-7
TGTGCCAGCGGGCGGGAGCCCTACGAGCAGTACTTC
CASGREPYEQYF
>NA|15|NA|TRBV28|TRBJ2-7
TGTGCCAGCAGTTTACGGTACAATAGGGCGGGGGAGCAGTACTTC
CASSLRYNRAGEQYF
>NA|11|NA|TRBV25-1|TRBJ1-1
TGTGCCAGCAGTGAGGACATTTTGGCTTTCTTT
CASSEDILAFF
>once|17|NA|TRBV6-1|TRBJ1-2
TGTGCCAGCAGTGAAGAAGGCCGGCGACAGCCGTACTATGGCTACACCTTC
CASSEEGRRQPYYGYTF
>NA|16|TRBD2|TRBV27|TRBJ2-1
TGTGCCAGCAGTTTGACTAGCGGGTCTTCCTACAATGAGCAGTTCTTC
CASSLTSGSSYNEQFF
>NA|14|TRBD2|TRBV7-2|TRBJ2-1
TGTGCCAGCAGCTCCCGGGACTACTACAATGAGCAGTTCTTC
CASSSRDYYNEQFF
>NA|15|NA|TRBV19|TRBJ2-3
TGTGCCAGTAGTATAGCGGGATTACCCACAAGCTCGCAGTATTTT
CASSIAGLPTSSQYF
>NA|16|TRBD2|TRBV4-2|TRBJ2-1
TGTGCCAGCAGCCAAGGTGGGGGACTAGCGGGGTTAGAGCAGTTCTTC
CASSQGGGLAGLEQFF
>NA|13|NA|TRBV19|TRBJ1-1
TGTGCCAGTAGTATGGGGTTGAACACTGAAGCTTTCTTT
CASSMGLNTEAFF
>NA|15|TRBD1|TRBV28|TRBJ2-7
TGTGCCAGCACGCAGGCGGGACAGGTTGACTACGAGCAGTACTTC
CASTQAGQVDYEQYF
>NA|16|NA|TRBV7-8|TRBJ2-2
TGTGCCAGCAGCACATCCGGGGCTCGATACACCGGGGAGCTGTTTTTT
CASSTSGARYTGELFF
>NA|13|NA|TRBV11-3|TRBJ2-3
TGTGCCAGCAGCTTAGGGGGGGCAGATACGCAGTATTTT
CASSLGGADTQYF
>NA|12|NA|TRBV7-3|TRBJ1-2
TGTGCCAGCGGTGCAGGGGATAGGGGCTACACCTTC
CASGAGDRGYTF
>once|12|TRBD1|TRBV29-1|TRBJ2-7
TGCAGCGTACAAACAGGGGCGGGCGAGCAGTACTTC
CSVQTGAGEQYF
>few|14|TRBD1|TRBV29-1|TRBJ1-1
TGCAGCGTAGGGACAGGGAGTTCGAACACTGAAGCTTTCTTT
CSVGTGSSNTEAFF
>once|16|NA|TRBV4-1|TRBJ1-2
TGCGCCAGCAGCCAAGATTTGGGCAGGACTAACTATGGCTACACCTTC
CASSQDLGRTNYGYTF
>few|12|NA|TRBV9|TRBJ1-1
TGTGCCAGCAGCGTAGCTGGAGGAGAAGCTTTCTTT
CASSVAGGEAFF
>NA|15|NA|TRBV21-1|TRBJ2-1
TGTGCCAGCAGCCAGGCCGGGAGCTCCTACAATGAGCAGTTCTTC
CASSQAGSSYNEQFF
>once|15|NA|TRBV19|TRBJ2-2
TGTGCCAGTACCCCCGCCAGGGGGAACACCGGGGAGCTGTTTTTT
CASTPARGNTGELFF
>NA|15|TRBD1|TRBV6-4|TRBJ2-3
TGTGCCAGCAGTTCCGGGACAGGGTTAACAGATACGCAGTATTTT
CASSSGTGLTDTQYF
>once|12|NA|TRBV13|TRBJ1-1
TGTGCCAGCAGCTCCTCAAGGACTGAAGCTTTCTTT
CASSSSRTEAFF
>NA|13|NA|TRBV7-9|TRBJ1-1
TGTGCCAGCAGCTTAGTTCGTCAGCAGGAAGCTTTCTTT
CASSLVRQQEAFF
>NA|17|TRBD1|TRBV11-2|TRBJ1-1
TGTGCCAGCAGCCTACCGGGACAGGGGTCCATGAACACTGAAGCTTTCTTT
CASSLPGQGSMNTEAFF
>NA|15|TRBD1|TRBV5-1|TRBJ2-1
TGCGCCAGCAGCTTGGGGACAGGGGGCAGGAATGAGCAGTTCTTC
CASSLGTGGRNEQFF
>NA|14|TRBD2|TRBV9|TRBJ2-2
TGTGCCAGCAGCCCCCGAGCGGGGGCCGGGGAGCTGTTTTTT
CASSPRAGAGELFF
>NA|13|NA|TRBV9|TRBJ2-1
TGTGCCAGCAGTGCTCAAGGGGTCAATGAGCAGTTCTTC
CASSAQGVNEQFF
>NA|17|TRBD2|TRBV4-3|TRBJ2-1
TGCGCCAGCAGCCTTTCGATAACTAGCGGGAGGGCCAGTGAGCAGTTCTTC
CASSLSITSGRASEQFF
>NA|15|NA|TRBV28|TRBJ2-3
TGTGCCAGCAGCCCGCCGGGACAAAAGACAGATACGCAGTATTTT
CASSPPGQKTDTQYF
>NA|13|NA|TRBV10-1|TRBJ2-7
TGCGCCAGCAGTGAGAGGTGGGGCTACGAGCAGTACTTC
CASSERWGYEQYF
>few|15|NA|TRBV7-6|TRBJ2-6
TGTGCCAGCCACAGTCCCTACTCTGGGGCCAACGTCCTGACTTTC
CASHSPYSGANVLTF